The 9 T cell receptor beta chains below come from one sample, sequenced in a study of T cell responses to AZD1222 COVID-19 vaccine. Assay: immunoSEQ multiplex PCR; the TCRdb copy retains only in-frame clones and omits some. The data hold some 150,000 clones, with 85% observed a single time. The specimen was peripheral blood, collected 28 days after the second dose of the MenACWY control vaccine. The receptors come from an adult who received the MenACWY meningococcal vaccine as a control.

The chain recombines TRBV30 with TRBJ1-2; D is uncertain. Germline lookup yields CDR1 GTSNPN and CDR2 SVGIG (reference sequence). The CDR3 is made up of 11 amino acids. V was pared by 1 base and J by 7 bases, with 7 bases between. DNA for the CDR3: TGTGCCTGGAGTGCGGGAGTTGGCTACACCTTC. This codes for CAWSAGVGYTF.

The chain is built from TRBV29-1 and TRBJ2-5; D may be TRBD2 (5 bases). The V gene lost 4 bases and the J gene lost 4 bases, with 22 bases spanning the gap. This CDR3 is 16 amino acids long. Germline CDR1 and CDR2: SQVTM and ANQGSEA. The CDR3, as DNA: TGCAGCGTTGGTACCGGGTTGAGGGTAGGCAGAGAGACCCAGTACTTC. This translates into CSVGTGLRVGRETQYF.

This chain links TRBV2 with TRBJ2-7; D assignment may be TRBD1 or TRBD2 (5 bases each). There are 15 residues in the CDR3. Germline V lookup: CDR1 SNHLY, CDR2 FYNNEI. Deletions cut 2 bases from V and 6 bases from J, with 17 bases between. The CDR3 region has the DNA TGTGCCAGCAGTGAAATTCCCGGGACGGGACCCGAGCAGTACTTC. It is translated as CASSEIPGTGPEQYF.

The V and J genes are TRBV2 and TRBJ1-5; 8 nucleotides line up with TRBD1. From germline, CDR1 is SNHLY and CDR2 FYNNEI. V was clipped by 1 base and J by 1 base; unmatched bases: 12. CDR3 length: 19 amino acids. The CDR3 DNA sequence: TGTGCCAGCAGTGAAGAGGGAAGTAACAGGGGGGAGAGCAATCAGCCCCAGCATTTT. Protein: CASSEEGSNRGESNQPQHF.

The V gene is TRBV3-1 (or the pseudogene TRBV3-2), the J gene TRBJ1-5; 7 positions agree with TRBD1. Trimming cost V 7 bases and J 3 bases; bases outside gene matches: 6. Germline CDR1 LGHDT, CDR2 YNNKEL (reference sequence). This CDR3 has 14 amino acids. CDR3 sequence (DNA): TGTGCCAGCACCTGGGGGACAGCCAATCAGCCCCAGCATTTT. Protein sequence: CASTWGTANQPQHF.

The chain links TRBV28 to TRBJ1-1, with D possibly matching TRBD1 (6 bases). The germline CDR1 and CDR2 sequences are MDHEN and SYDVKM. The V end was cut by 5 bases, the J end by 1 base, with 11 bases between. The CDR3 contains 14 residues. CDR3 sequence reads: CASSPPDRNTEAFF. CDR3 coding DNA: TGTGCCAGCAGTCCCCCGGACAGGAACACTGAAGCTTTCTTT.

The CDR3 loop reads CASSVGGSEEETQYF. The CDR3 nucleotides read TGTGCCAGCAGCGTAGGAGGTAGCGAGGAAGAGACCCAGTACTTC. This rearrangement joins TRBV9 to TRBJ2-5, with a possible D match to TRBD2 (5 bases). The CDR3 contains 15 residues. Germline CDR1 reads SGDLS; CDR2 reads YYNGEE. Trimming removed 0 bases from V and 3 bases from J, with 12 bases in between.

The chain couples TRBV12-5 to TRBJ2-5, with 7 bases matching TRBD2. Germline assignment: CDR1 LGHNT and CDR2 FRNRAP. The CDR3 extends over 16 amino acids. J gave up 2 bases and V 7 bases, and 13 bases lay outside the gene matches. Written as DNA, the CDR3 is TGTGCTAGTGCCCTGGCCCCGAGCGGGACTCAAGAGACCCAGTACTTC. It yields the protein CASALAPSGTQETQYF.

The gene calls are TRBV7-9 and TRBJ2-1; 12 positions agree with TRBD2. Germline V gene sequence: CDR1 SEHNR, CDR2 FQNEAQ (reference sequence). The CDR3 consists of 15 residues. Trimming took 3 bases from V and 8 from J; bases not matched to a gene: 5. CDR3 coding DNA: TGTGCCAGCAGCTTGGATCTAGCGGGAGGGCATGAGCAGTTCTTC. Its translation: CASSLDLAGGHEQFF.